Below are 9 T cell receptor beta chains sequenced from a single sample in a study of post-analysis software for immune sequencing data. Study conclusions and caveats: TRBV segments more frequent in patients than in controls numbered five and included TRBV5-6, TRBV5-1 and TRBV20-1.

These TCRs are of unknown antigen specificity. Every TCR beta cDNA library bore unique molecular identifiers. TCRdb itself ran the PCR reads through MiXCR, one entry per CDR3 protein. The table records 650,000 to 850,000 distinct CDR3 sequences, 53% of them present only once. Sequenced material: blood. Source of these receptors: a girl between 10 and 17 years old with multiple sclerosis.

The V call is TRBV7-9, the J call TRBJ2-5, with D perhaps TRBD2 (6 bases). The CDR3 loop spans 14 amino acids. The V end was cut by 1 base, the J end by 5 bases, with 11 bases between. CDR1 is SEHNR and CDR2 is FQNEAQ in the germline V gene (reference sequence). CDR3 residues: CASSLGLVGETQYF. The CDR3 region has the DNA TGTGCCAGCAGCTTAGGACTAGTAGGCGAGACCCAGTACTTC.

The chain has TRBV30 and TRBJ2-7, with D uncertain. V was trimmed by 1 base and J by 0 bases, leaving 13 bases between them. The CDR3 extends over 15 amino acids. The germline V gene encodes CDR1 GTSNPN and CDR2 SVGIG (reference sequence). Here the CDR3 DNA reads TGTGCCTGGAGTGCAAAACCACCGAACTCCTACGAGCAGTACTTC. This codes for CAWSAKPPNSYEQYF.

V is TRBV10-3 and J is TRBJ1-2; possibly TRBD1 for D (5 bases). The germline V gene has CDR1 ENHRY and CDR2 SYGVKD. V shed 4 bases and J shed 2 bases, with 8 bases lying between them. The CDR3 spans 13 residues. CDR3 DNA: TGTGCCATCAGTGTGGACACGAACTATGGCTACACCTTC. Its protein product is CAISVDTNYGYTF.

This chain joins TRBV20-1 and TRBJ1-1; D remains unclear. Germline V gene data show CDR1 as DFQATT and CDR2 as SNEGSKA (reference sequence). Trimming stripped 0 bases from V and 4 bases from J, with 12 bases between. The CDR3 spans 14 residues. The CDR3 nucleotides are TGCAGTGCTAGAGATAGCGGGAGGAGCACTGAAGCTTTCTTT. It encodes CSARDSGRSTEAFF.

This clonotype was seen a handful of times. CDR3 sequence: CASSQETPSNYGYTF. The DNA for the CDR3 is TGCGCCAGCAGCCAAGAGACACCCTCTAACTATGGCTACACCTTC. This chain connects TRBV4-1 to TRBJ1-2; D gene uncertain. This CDR3 has 15 residues. Germline V gene sequence: CDR1 MGHRA, CDR2 YSYEKL. V gave up 0 bases and J gave up 0 bases, with 8 bases separating them.

The chain recombines TRBV12-3 or TRBV12-4 with TRBJ1-6, with no clear D. Trimming stripped 6 bases from V and 11 bases from J, with 20 bases between. The CDR3 runs to 15 residues. The CDR3 here is CASSSPSGPRPPLHF. The CDR3 bases are TGTGCCAGCAGCTCACCATCGGGCCCACGGCCACCCCTCCACTTT.

The rearrangement links TRBV6-6 to TRBJ1-5; weak D call: TRBD1 (6 bases). The V end lost 6 bases, the J end lost 5 bases, and 23 bases lay between the germline ends. Germline V gene sequence: CDR1 MNHNY, CDR2 SVGAGI (reference sequence). The CDR3 contains 17 residues. This chain's CDR3 is CASSRYSGGLGDQPQHF. CDR3 DNA sequence: TGTGCCAGCAGCCGTTACTCCGGGGGCCTGGGAGATCAGCCCCAGCATTTT.

This chain uses TRBV6-2 or TRBV6-3 with TRBJ2-5; D may correspond to TRBD1 or TRBD2 (5 bases each). CDR3 length: 16 amino acids. Germline loops: CDR1 MNHEY, CDR2 SVGEGT. Trimming took off 2 bases at V and 5 bases at J, with 18 bases between the two ends. In DNA form, the CDR3 reads TGTGCCAGCAGTTACGGGGGAAGGCTAGCAGAGGAGACCCAGTACTTC. This codes for CASSYGGRLAEETQYF.

This clonotype was detected only a few times. The chain is built from TRBV20-1 and TRBJ1-5; no clear D gene. Germline V CDR1 and CDR2: DFQATT, SNEGSKA (reference sequence). Trimming took off 3 bases at V and 11 bases at J, with 14 bases between the two ends. This CDR3 contains 12 residues. The CDR3 nucleotides are TGCAGTGCTAGTAGTGGGCCCGGGGCCCAGCATTTT. Translating gives CSASSGPGAQHF.